This T cell receptor beta chain originates from a study of blood T cell repertoires in COVID-19. Study-level information: The origin of the acute and convalescent COVID-19 samples was the United States, Italy and Spain.

In terms of age and location, participants ranged from roughly 18 to 90 years and lived in about 25 US areas. Germline V lookup: CDR1 MNHNY, CDR2 SVGAGI (reference sequence). Trimming removed 1 base from V and 6 bases from J, with 4 bases in between. The CDR3 runs 12 residues. Profiled with immunoSEQ multiplex PCR; TCRdb holds only in-frame clones, not every one. The data contain approximately 200,000 clones, 84% of them singletons. The receptor comes from a man aged 55 to 70 who had recovered from COVID-19. The genes are TRBV6-6 and TRBJ1-5; D unclear. Material for sequencing was PBMCs or T cells enriched from blood (not recorded which). CDR3 sequence (DNA): TGTGCCAGCAGTTACTACGGTCAGCCCCAGCATTTT. It encodes CASSYYGQPQHF.